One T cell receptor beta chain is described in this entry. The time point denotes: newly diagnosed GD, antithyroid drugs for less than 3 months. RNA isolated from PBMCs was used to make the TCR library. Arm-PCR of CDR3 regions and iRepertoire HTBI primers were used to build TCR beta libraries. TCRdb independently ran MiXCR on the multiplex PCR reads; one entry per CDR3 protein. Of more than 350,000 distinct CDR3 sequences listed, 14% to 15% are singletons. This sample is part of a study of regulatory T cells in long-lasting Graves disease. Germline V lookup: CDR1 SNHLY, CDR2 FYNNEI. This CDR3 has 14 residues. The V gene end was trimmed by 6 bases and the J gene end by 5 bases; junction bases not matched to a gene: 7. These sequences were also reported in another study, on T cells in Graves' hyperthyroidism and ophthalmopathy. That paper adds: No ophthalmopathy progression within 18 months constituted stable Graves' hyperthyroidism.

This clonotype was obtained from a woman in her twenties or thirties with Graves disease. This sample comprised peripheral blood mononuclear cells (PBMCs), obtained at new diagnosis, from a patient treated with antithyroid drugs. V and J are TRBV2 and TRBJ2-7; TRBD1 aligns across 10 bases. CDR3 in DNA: TGTGCCAGCAGCCCCCGGACAGGGGGGAACGAGCAGTACTTC. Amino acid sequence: CASSPRTGGNEQYF.